These 16 T cell receptor beta chains came from one sample sequenced in a study of cytomegalovirus exposure and HLA in healthy donors. 13 Jbeta primers and 60 Vbeta primers were used for the PCR. Assay used: immunoSEQ multiplex PCR; TCRdb lists only in-frame clones, some missing. Here the sample spans 110,000 to 150,000 clones, around 75% being singletons. The sample taken for sequencing was PBMCs. The receptors shown here come from a man younger than 40 in good health and CMV-seronegative.

The chain couples TRBV4-1 to TRBJ2-1; a possible D gene is TRBD2 (5 bases). Germline CDR1 MGHRA, CDR2 YSYEKL. This CDR3 is 12 amino acids long. Trimming removed 6 bases from V and 6 bases from J, with 9 bases in between. CDR3 region: CASSFGLNEQFF. The CDR3 nucleotides are TGCGCCAGCAGTTTCGGACTCAATGAGCAGTTCTTC.

This clone has only one observation. The chain links TRBV6-5 to TRBJ1-1; TRBD1 might be the D (5 bases). Germline V gives CDR1 MNHEY, CDR2 SVGAGI. Trimming took off 7 bases at V and 2 bases at J, with 17 bases between the two ends. The CDR3 contains 15 residues. The CDR3 DNA sequence: TGTGCCAGCACCCCCTGGGGGGGTCACAACACTGAAGCTTTCTTT. Its translation is CASTPWGGHNTEAFF.

V gene TRBV19 combines with J gene TRBJ1-1; the match to TRBD1 covers 8 bases. The V segment lost 3 bases and the J segment 5 bases; nucleotides outside the gene matches: 14. There are 17 residues in the CDR3. Germline V gene lookup returns CDR1 LNHDA and CDR2 SQIVND (reference sequence). The CDR3 here is CASSMRGQGAWETEAFF. As DNA, the CDR3 is TGTGCCAGTAGTATGAGGGGTCAGGGGGCTTGGGAGACTGAAGCTTTCTTT.

The genes are TRBV11-2 and TRBJ1-1, with D possibly TRBD1 on 5 matching bases. Trimming stripped 6 bases from V and 0 bases from J, with 14 bases between. CDR1 and CDR2 (germline): SGHAT, FQNNGV. The length of the CDR3 is 15 residues. DNA for the CDR3: TGTGCCAGCAGGGGGCACGGGCACATGAACACTGAAGCTTTCTTT. This gives the protein CASRGHGHMNTEAFF. The full variable domain, completed using reference TRBV11-2 and TRBJ1-1, is EAGVAQSPRYKIIEKRQSVAFWCNPISGHATLYWYQQILGQGPKLLIQFQNNGVVDDSQLPKDRFSAERLKGVDSTLKIQPAKLEDSAVYLCASRGHGHMNTEAFFGQGTRLTVV.

A few counts support this clone. J is TRBJ2-3 and V is TRBV29-1, with 7 bases fitting TRBD1. CDR1 is SQVTM and CDR2 is ANQGSEA in the germline V gene. The CDR3 contains 14 residues. The junction had 6 bases not matched to a gene; V was cut back by 6 bases and J by 0 bases. The CDR3 DNA reads TGCAGCGTCGAGGGACAGAGTAGCACAGATACGCAGTATTTT. As protein: CSVEGQSSTDTQYF.

This clone turned up a few times. The J gene is TRBJ2-7, the V gene TRBV10-1, with TRBD2 identical over 10 bases. The CDR3 is 17 residues long. Germline V gene sequence: CDR1 WNHNN, CDR2 SYGVQD (reference sequence). J gave up 1 base and V 2 bases, and 8 bases lay outside the gene matches. The CDR3 bases are TGCGCCAGCAGTGAGCGACTAGCGGGTACCTTTTCCTACGAGCAGTACTTC. This encodes CASSERLAGTFSYEQYF.

V and J are TRBV30 and TRBJ2-1; TRBD2 matches 7 bases. This CDR3 region has 14 residues. The V gene's germline CDR1 is GTSNPN and CDR2 SVGIG (reference sequence). Trimming removed 3 bases from V and 6 bases from J; junction bases left unmatched: 8. CDR3 in amino acids: CAWRGAGKGNEQFF. The DNA for the CDR3 is TGTGCCTGGAGAGGAGCGGGGAAGGGCAATGAGCAGTTCTTC.

This clone was detected only a few times. The rearrangement joins TRBV5-6 to TRBJ1-2, with a weak D call TRBD1 (5 bases). The CDR3 totals 14 residues. Germline loops: CDR1 SGHDT, CDR2 YYEEEE. Trimming cost V 0 bases and J 7 bases, with 13 bases left between them. CDR3 protein: CASSLANRRGGYTF. Written as DNA, the CDR3 is TGTGCCAGCAGCTTGGCCAACAGGCGGGGTGGCTACACCTTC.

The V gene is TRBV5-8, the J gene TRBJ2-4, with TRBD2 as a possible D gene (6 bases). Trimming removed 3 bases at V and 6 bases at J, with 22 bases between. Per the germline V gene, CDR1 is SGHTS and CDR2 is YDEGEE. The CDR3 covers 17 residues. CDR3 DNA: TGTGCCAGCAGCTCTAAGTGCGGGGTAGGTGTCCCAAACATTCAGTACTTC. Its translation is CASSSKCGVGVPNIQYF.

The chain couples TRBV9 to TRBJ1-1; possibly TRBD1 for D (5 bases). V lost 6 bases, J lost 0 bases, and 21 bases lay in between. The germline gives CDR1 SGDLS, CDR2 YYNGEE. This CDR3 comprises 17 residues. This CDR3 reads CASKNRWEGLMNTEAFF. In DNA form, the CDR3 reads TGTGCCAGCAAAAATAGGTGGGAGGGGCTTATGAACACTGAAGCTTTCTTT.

This clone showed up just a few times. The genes are TRBV15 and TRBJ1-2; 8 nucleotides align to TRBD1. V gave up 0 bases and J gave up 2 bases; unmatched junction bases: 2. Germline V lookup: CDR1 LNHNV, CDR2 YYDKDF (reference sequence). This CDR3 is 15 amino acids long. As DNA, the CDR3 is TGTGCCACCAGCAGAGAGGACAGGGACAACTATGGCTACACCTTC. Its protein is CATSREDRDNYGYTF. Full variable domain (remainder filled in from reference TRBV15 and TRBJ1-2): DAMVIQNPRYQVTQFGKPVTLSCSQTLNHNVMYWYQQKSSQAPKLLFHYYDKDFNNEADTPDNFQSRRPNTSFCFLDIRSPGLGDTAMYLCATSREDRDNYGYTFGSGTRLTVV.

The rearrangement joins TRBV5-4 to TRBJ1-4; D may be TRBD1 (6 bases). The germline V gene encodes CDR1 SGHNT and CDR2 YYREEE (reference sequence). The length of the CDR3 is 14 residues. The ends were cut back, 4 bases at V and 8 bases at J, with 15 bases in the middle. Written as DNA, the CDR3 is TGTGCCAGCAGCATGGGACAAACGGGGGAAAAACTGTTTTTT. This codes for CASSMGQTGEKLFF.

The table lists this clone with a few counts. In nucleotides, the CDR3 is TGCAGCGTTGACCGCGACAGATACACAGATACGCAGTATTTT. Its protein is CSVDRDRYTDTQYF. The chain joins TRBV29-1 to TRBJ2-3, with a tentative D call TRBD1 (5 bases). The CDR3 has 14 amino acids. V shed 3 bases and J shed 2 bases, with 12 bases lying between them. Per germline, CDR1 SQVTM and CDR2 ANQGSEA.

The chain employs TRBV5-1 and TRBJ1-2, with a tentative D call TRBD1 (5 bases). Looked up from germline, CDR1 is SGHRS and CDR2 is YFSETQ. The germline V and J ends were trimmed by 0 bases and 3 bases, with 6 bases remaining between them. The length of the CDR3 is 13 residues. The chain's CDR3 is CASSLGGDYGYTF. DNA of the CDR3: TGCGCCAGCAGCTTGGGGGGCGACTATGGCTACACCTTC.

This clone came up once. This sequence joins TRBV4-2 and TRBJ2-2; 7 bases line up with TRBD1. The CDR3 contains 17 residues. The germline V gene has CDR1 LGHNA and CDR2 YNFKEQ. Losses at the gene ends were 2 bases for V and 1 base for J; bases not matched to a gene: 7. The CDR3 region has the DNA TGTGCCAGCAGCCAACCGAGGACAGGAGTGAACACCGGGGAGCTGTTTTTT. This sequence encodes CASSQPRTGVNTGELFF.

The chain recombines TRBV5-1 with TRBJ1-2; possible D gene TRBD1, 6 bases. CDR3 size: 12 residues. Germline values: CDR1 SGHRS, CDR2 YFSETQ. Trimming removed 3 bases at V and 4 bases at J, with 7 bases between. The CDR3 reads CASSSDSYGYTF. For the CDR3, the DNA is TGCGCCAGCAGCTCGGACAGCTATGGCTACACCTTC.